The 21 T cell receptor beta chains presented below share a single source sample, sequenced in a study of T cell responses to AZD1222 COVID-19 vaccine. Clones were sequenced by immunoSEQ multiplex PCR, and TCRdb holds only the in-frame ones, with some missing. The sample holds about 93,000 clones, roughly nine tenths seen once. Sequencing was performed on peripheral blood, taken on day 0 of MenACWY control vaccination. These receptors all come from an adult in good health.

The J gene is TRBJ1-2, the V gene TRBV3-1 (or the pseudogene TRBV3-2); the D gene is possibly TRBD1 (6 bases). The ends were cut back, 7 bases at V and 7 bases at J, with 16 bases in the middle. Germline loops: CDR1 LGHDT, CDR2 YNNKEL (reference sequence). This CDR3 region has 13 residues. The CDR3 sequence: CASTNSRGSGYTF. The CDR3 nucleotides read TGTGCCAGCACCAATAGCAGGGGCTCTGGCTACACCTTC.

The V gene is TRBV18, the J gene TRBJ1-1; D not certain. The germline gives CDR1 KGHSH, CDR2 LQKENI. V gave up 2 bases and J gave up 5 bases, with 9 bases separating them. The CDR3 spans 13 residues. The CDR3 region is CASSPGLGTEAFF. The CDR3 coding sequence is TGTGCCAGCTCACCAGGGTTGGGAACTGAAGCTTTCTTT.

The chain is built from TRBV6-2 or TRBV6-3 and TRBJ2-7, with 10 bases that match TRBD2. Germline CDR1 MNHEY, CDR2 SVGEGT. Trimming removed 5 bases from V and 3 bases from J; junction bases left unmatched: 10. This CDR3 spans 16 amino acids. The CDR3 here is CASSHKRLAGIYEQYF. As DNA, the CDR3 is TGTGCCAGCAGTCACAAAAGACTAGCGGGTATCTACGAGCAGTACTTC.

This chain links TRBV7-2 with TRBJ1-1; D perhaps matches TRBD1 (5 bases). The germline V and J ends were trimmed by 2 bases and 10 bases, with 14 bases remaining between them. This CDR3 is 13 amino acids long. Per germline, CDR1 SGHTA and CDR2 FQGNSA. The CDR3 region has the DNA TGTGCCAGCAGCTTACCCGACAGAGTCGGAGCTTTCTTT. This gives the protein CASSLPDRVGAFF.

This chain uses TRBV14 with TRBJ2-2; maybe TRBD2 (5 bases). The CDR3 runs to 15 residues. V was clipped by 3 bases and J by 4 bases, with 12 bases between them. Germline values: CDR1 SGHDN, CDR2 FVKESK. CDR3 sequence: CASSQLLGSTGELFF. In DNA, the CDR3 is TGTGCCAGCAGCCAGCTACTAGGGAGCACCGGGGAGCTGTTTTTT.

The genes are TRBV11-2 and TRBJ2-2; maybe TRBD1 (6 bases). The V end was cut by 0 bases, the J end by 3 bases, with 11 bases between. The CDR3 sequence is 16 residues long. Germline lookup yields CDR1 SGHAT and CDR2 FQNNGV. CDR3 bases: TGTGCCAGCAGCTTAGAAGCGACAGGCTACACCGGGGAGCTGTTTTTT. Its protein product is CASSLEATGYTGELFF. Using reference TRBV11-2 and TRBJ2-2 for the parts outside the CDR3, the full variable domain is EAGVAQSPRYKIIEKRQSVAFWCNPISGHATLYWYQQILGQGPKLLIQFQNNGVVDDSQLPKDRFSAERLKGVDSTLKIQPAKLEDSAVYLCASSLEATGYTGELFFGEGSRLTVL.

V and J are TRBV15 and TRBJ1-5; D gene ambiguous. V was trimmed by 5 bases and J by 3 bases, leaving 5 bases between them. Germline V gene sequence: CDR1 LNHNV, CDR2 YYDKDF (reference sequence). CDR3 length: 12 residues. CDR3 loop: CATSGHNQPQHF. The CDR3 region has the DNA TGTGCCACCAGCGGTCACAATCAGCCCCAGCATTTT. Based on the CDR3 plus reference TRBV15 and TRBJ1-5, the full variable domain is DAMVIQNPRYQVTQFGKPVTLSCSQTLNHNVMYWYQQKSSQAPKLLFHYYDKDFNNEADTPDNFQSRRPNTSFCFLDIRSPGLGDTAMYLCATSGHNQPQHFGDGTRLSIL.

In this sample, this clone turned up a few times. The V gene is TRBV7-8, the J gene TRBJ2-7; D gene ambiguous. Germline V gives CDR1 SGHVS, CDR2 FQNEAQ. The CDR3 consists of 15 residues. The V and J ends lost 6 bases and 0 bases respectively, with 15 bases between them. The CDR3 DNA follows: TGTGCCAGCAGGGAAACAGTGGGCAGCTCCTACGAGCAGTACTTC. Protein product: CASRETVGSSYEQYF.

This rearrangement joins TRBV7-2 to TRBJ2-7; D is perhaps TRBD1 or TRBD2 (5 bases each). The V gene lost 3 bases and the J gene lost 3 bases, with 9 bases spanning the gap. In germline, CDR1 is SGHTA, CDR2 FQGNSA. The CDR3 consists of 13 residues. The CDR3 bases are TGTGCCAGCAGCTTTCGGGACGGCTACGAGCAGTACTTC. As protein: CASSFRDGYEQYF. Drawing the rest from reference TRBV7-2 and TRBJ2-7, the complete variable domain is GAGVSQSPSNKVTEKGKDVELRCDPISGHTALYWYRQSLGQGLEFLIYFQGNSAPDKSGLPSDRFSAERTGGSVSTLTIQRTQQEDSAVYLCASSFRDGYEQYFGPGTRLTVT.

In nucleotides, the CDR3 is TGCGCCAGCAGCTTGTGGGCGACAAGGACTAGCGGGGACAATGAGCAGTTCTTC. This codes for CASSLWATRTSGDNEQFF. This rearrangement joins TRBV5-1 to TRBJ2-1, with 12 bases that match TRBD2. The V and J ends lost 1 base and 5 bases, in that order; junction bases with no gene match: 10. The CDR3 sequence is 18 residues long. Looked up from germline, CDR1 is SGHRS and CDR2 is YFSETQ.

The genes are TRBV5-6 and TRBJ1-5, with D possibly matching TRBD1 (5 bases). The CDR3 runs 13 residues. V lost 3 bases and J 9 bases, leaving 13 bases between the germline ends. Germline values: CDR1 SGHDT, CDR2 YYEEEE. For the CDR3, the DNA is TGTGCCAGCAGCTACGGCCGGCAGGGGCCCCAGCATTTT. This encodes CASSYGRQGPQHF.

The rearrangement links TRBV27 to TRBJ1-1, with D maybe TRBD1 (6 bases). Germline CDR1 is MNHEY and CDR2 is SMNVEV (reference sequence). V was shortened by 4 bases and J by 0 bases, with 15 bases between the two germline ends. The CDR3 covers 16 residues. The CDR3 region is CASSWGGEGMNTEAFF. CDR3 DNA sequence: TGTGCCAGCAGTTGGGGGGGCGAAGGTATGAACACTGAAGCTTTCTTT.

The chain has TRBV7-7 and TRBJ2-5; D is possibly TRBD1 (5 bases). The CDR3 covers 13 residues. Germline CDR1 reads SSHAT; CDR2 reads FNYEAQ (reference sequence). The V and J ends lost 5 bases and 5 bases respectively, with 12 bases between them. CDR3 sequence reads: CASSTRVLETQYF. In DNA form, the CDR3 reads TGTGCCAGCAGCACCAGGGTCTTGGAGACCCAGTACTTC.

V usage is TRBV6-5 and J usage is TRBJ2-3; 9 bases are shared with TRBD2. The trim removed 8 bases at V and 4 bases at J, leaving 7 bases unmatched. The germline gives CDR1 MNHEY, CDR2 SVGAGI. The CDR3 totals 14 residues. The CDR3 region is CASGLAGVADTQYF. The CDR3, as DNA: TGTGCCAGCGGCTTAGCGGGGGTCGCAGATACGCAGTATTTT.

J is TRBJ2-7 and V is TRBV6-2 or TRBV6-3, with 8 bases that match TRBD1. V was pared by 4 bases and J by 3 bases, with 14 bases of the junction left unmatched. Germline V CDR1 and CDR2: MNHEY, SVGEGT. The CDR3 covers 17 residues. The CDR3 region is CASSSRTGQVEVYEQYF. CDR3 coding DNA: TGTGCCAGCAGTTCCCGGACAGGGCAAGTTGAAGTCTACGAGCAGTACTTC.

This chain connects TRBV7-8 to TRBJ2-6; TRBD1 agrees at 7 bases. This CDR3 spans 15 amino acids. Looked up from germline, CDR1 is SGHVS and CDR2 is FQNEAQ. V was pared by 4 bases and J by 2 bases, with 2 bases of the junction left unmatched. CDR3 sequence: CASSSTGTGANVLTF. The CDR3 DNA is TGTGCCAGCAGCTCGACAGGGACTGGGGCCAACGTCCTGACTTTC.

The chain carries TRBV21-1 and TRBJ1-5; the table's D call of TRBD1 was not tested on the DNA. TRBV21-1 is a pseudogene segment. The CDR3 contains 18 residues. The CDR3 is CASSPITGQGKRYQPQHF. The CDR3 DNA reads as TGTGCCAGCAGCCCCATAACGGGACAGGGTAAAAGATATCAGCCCCAGCATTTT.

The chain joins TRBV11-2 to TRBJ2-7, with D perhaps TRBD1 or TRBD2 (7 bases each). CDR1 is SGHAT, CDR2 FQNNGV, per germline. Trimming pared 7 bases from V and 2 bases from J, leaving 18 bases between. There are 15 residues in the CDR3. The CDR3 DNA reads TGTGCCAGCAACCTCCAGGGGGGGGGTCCCTACGAGCAGTACTTC. Translation gives CASNLQGGGPYEQYF.

The rearrangement links TRBV5-1 to TRBJ2-7; no reliable D call. This CDR3 region has 13 residues. V dropped 2 bases and J dropped 0 bases, with 6 bases sitting between them. CDR1 and CDR2 from the germline V gene are SGHRS and YFSETQ. CDR3 coding DNA: TGCGCCAGCAGCTTAATGGACTCCTACGAGCAGTACTTC. It codes for CASSLMDSYEQYF.

The chain recombines TRBV7-2 with TRBJ2-1; TRBD2 agrees at 7 bases. This CDR3 region has 13 residues. The germline gives CDR1 SGHTA, CDR2 FQGNSA. With 2 bases clipped from V and 12 bases from J, the junction kept 7 bases outside the gene matches. DNA of the CDR3: TGTGCCAGCAGCTTATCATCGCGGGGGAGGCAGTTCTTC. Translating it yields CASSLSSRGRQFF.

The chain links TRBV7-6 to TRBJ1-5; D is possibly TRBD1 (5 bases). Trimming stripped 5 bases from V and 3 bases from J, with 14 bases between. CDR3 length: 15 residues. Germline-derived CDR1 and CDR2 are SGHVS and FNYEAQ. CDR3 region: CASSPGTIYNQPQHF. The CDR3 bases are TGTGCCAGCAGCCCCGGGACCATTTACAATCAGCCCCAGCATTTT.